Reported below is one T cell receptor (beta chain). The antigen is undetermined. These data originate in a study of vaccination effects on CD4 cells after COVID-19. The germline gives CDR1 SGHTA, CDR2 FQGNSA. The CDR3 totals 14 residues. V shed 2 bases and J shed 11 bases, with 18 bases lying between them. Antigen-specific CD4+ T cells were expanded (with viral peptide pools) by the ViraFEST assay ahead of sequencing. Upon completion of about ten days in culture, CD4+ T cells were isolated. People in the vaccine group had not been infected with SARS-CoV-2 before, and their nucleocapsid antibodies were negative. They grew around 2.2 million PBMC in each well, adding approximately 10 IU/ml IL-2 and 7.5 to 10 ug/ml peptides. Libraries were prepared by immunoSEQ multiplex PCR; TCRdb keeps only in-frame clonotypes and omits some of them. The repertoire consists of under 45,000 clones, with under 75% occurring once and the leading ten covering approximately 25%.

The sequence came from a human donor who received a COVID-19 vaccine. The gene calls are TRBV7-2 and TRBJ1-1; a possible D gene is TRBD1 (5 bases). The source was CD4+ T cells from PBMCs cultured with HCoV-OC43 spike peptides, collected before COVID-19 vaccination. Subset denoted: HCoV-OC43 spike overlapping peptide pool stimulation. The CDR3 loop is CASSLRAYRDSAFF. CDR3 in DNA: TGTGCCAGCAGCTTACGAGCTTATAGGGACTCGGCTTTCTTT.